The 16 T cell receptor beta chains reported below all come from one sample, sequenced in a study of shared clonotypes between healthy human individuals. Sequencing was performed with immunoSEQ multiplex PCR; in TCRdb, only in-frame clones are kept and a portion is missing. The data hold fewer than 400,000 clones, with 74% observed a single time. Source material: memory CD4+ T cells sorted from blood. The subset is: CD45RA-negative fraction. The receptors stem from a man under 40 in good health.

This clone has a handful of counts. The CDR3 reads CATSRDPRSYEQYF. In DNA form, the CDR3 reads TGTGCCACCAGCAGAGATCCCAGGTCGTACGAGCAGTACTTC. The J gene is TRBJ2-7, the V gene TRBV15, with D unclear. This CDR3 has 14 amino acids. V was cut by 0 bases and J by 4 bases, with 10 bases left in between. Germline V lookup: CDR1 LNHNV, CDR2 YYDKDF (reference sequence).

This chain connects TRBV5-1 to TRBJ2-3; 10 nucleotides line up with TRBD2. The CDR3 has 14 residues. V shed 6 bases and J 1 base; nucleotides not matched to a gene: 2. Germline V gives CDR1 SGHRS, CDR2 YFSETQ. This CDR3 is CASKTSGGTDTQYF. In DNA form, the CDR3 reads TGCGCCAGCAAAACTAGCGGGGGCACAGATACGCAGTATTTT.

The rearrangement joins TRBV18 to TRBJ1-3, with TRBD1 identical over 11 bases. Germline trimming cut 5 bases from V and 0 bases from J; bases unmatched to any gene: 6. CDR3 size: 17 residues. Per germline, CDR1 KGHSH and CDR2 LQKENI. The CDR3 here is CASSSGQGATSGNTIYF. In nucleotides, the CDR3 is TGTGCCAGCTCATCCGGACAGGGGGCTACCTCTGGAAACACCATATATTTT.

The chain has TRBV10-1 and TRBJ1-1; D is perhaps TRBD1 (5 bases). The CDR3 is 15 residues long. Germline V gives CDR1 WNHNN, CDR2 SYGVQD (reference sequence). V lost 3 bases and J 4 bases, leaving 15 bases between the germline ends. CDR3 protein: CASSDSAGLSTEAFF. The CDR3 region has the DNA TGCGCCAGCAGTGATTCGGCAGGGTTAAGCACTGAAGCTTTCTTT.

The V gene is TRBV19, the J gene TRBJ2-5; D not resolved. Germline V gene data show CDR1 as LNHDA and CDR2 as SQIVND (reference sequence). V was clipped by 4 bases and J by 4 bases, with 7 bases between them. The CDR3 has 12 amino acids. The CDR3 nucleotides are TGTGCCAGTAGTAAGGACGGAGAGACCCAGTACTTC. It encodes CASSKDGETQYF. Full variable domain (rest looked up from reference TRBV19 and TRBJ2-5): DGGITQSPKYLFRKEGQNVTLSCEQNLNHDAMYWYRQDPGQGLRLIYYSQIVNDFQKGDIAEGYSVSREKKESFPLTVTSAQKNPTAFYLCASSKDGETQYFGPGTRLLVL.

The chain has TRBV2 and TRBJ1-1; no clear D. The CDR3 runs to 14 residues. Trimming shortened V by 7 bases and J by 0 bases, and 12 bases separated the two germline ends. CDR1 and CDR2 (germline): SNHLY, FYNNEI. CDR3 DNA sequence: TGTGCCAGCAAAGTCGGGTTGGTGAACACTGAAGCTTTCTTT. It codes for CASKVGLVNTEAFF. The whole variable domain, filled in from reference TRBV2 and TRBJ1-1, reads EPEVTQTPSHQVTQMGQEVILRCVPISNHLYFYWYRQILGQKVEFLVSFYNNEISEKSEIFDDQFSVERPDGSNFTLKIRSTKLEDSAMYFCASKVGLVNTEAFFGQGTRLTVV.

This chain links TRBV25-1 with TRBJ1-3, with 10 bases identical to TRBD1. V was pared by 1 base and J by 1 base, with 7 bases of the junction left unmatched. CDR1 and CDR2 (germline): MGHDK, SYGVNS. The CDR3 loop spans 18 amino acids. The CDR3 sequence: CASSEWGQGSKSGNTIYF. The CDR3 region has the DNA TGTGCCAGCAGTGAATGGGGACAGGGGTCAAAATCTGGAAACACCATATATTTT.

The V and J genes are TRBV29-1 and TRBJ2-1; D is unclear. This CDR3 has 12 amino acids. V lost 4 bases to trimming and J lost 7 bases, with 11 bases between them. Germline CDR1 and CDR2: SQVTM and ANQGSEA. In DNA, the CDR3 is TGCAGCGTTGTGGCTGGCCGTAATGAGCAGTTCTTC. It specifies CSVVAGRNEQFF.

CDR3 nucleotides: TGTGCCAGCAGCTTAGTAGGGCGCAGAAACGAGCAGTACTTC. Amino acid sequence: CASSLVGRRNEQYF. This sequence joins TRBV13 and TRBJ2-7, with unresolved D. The CDR3 sequence is 14 residues long. Per germline, CDR1 PRHDT and CDR2 FYEKMQ (reference sequence). Trimming pared 1 base from V and 5 bases from J, leaving 12 bases between.

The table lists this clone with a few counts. The CDR3 nucleotides are TGCGCCAGCAGCTCCGATTTCGAGCAGTACTTC. Translation gives CASSSDFEQYF. V is TRBV5-1 and J is TRBJ2-7; D is unclear. This CDR3 contains 11 residues. The V gene lost 3 bases and the J gene lost 6 bases, with 7 bases spanning the gap. The germline V gene has CDR1 SGHRS and CDR2 YFSETQ.

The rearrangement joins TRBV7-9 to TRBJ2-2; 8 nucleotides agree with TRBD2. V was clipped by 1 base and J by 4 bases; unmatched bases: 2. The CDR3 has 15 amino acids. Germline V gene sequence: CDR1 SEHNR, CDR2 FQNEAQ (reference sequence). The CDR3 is CASSLDGGGTGELFF. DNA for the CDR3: TGTGCCAGCAGCTTAGACGGGGGGGGCACCGGGGAGCTGTTTTTT.

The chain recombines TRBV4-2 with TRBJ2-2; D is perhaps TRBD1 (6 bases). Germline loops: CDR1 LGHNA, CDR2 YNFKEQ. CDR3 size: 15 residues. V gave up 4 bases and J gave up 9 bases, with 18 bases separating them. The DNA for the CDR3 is TGTGCCAGCAGCCCGCCAGGGGCTTCTCGAAGGGAGCTGTTTTTT. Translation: CASSPPGASRRELFF.

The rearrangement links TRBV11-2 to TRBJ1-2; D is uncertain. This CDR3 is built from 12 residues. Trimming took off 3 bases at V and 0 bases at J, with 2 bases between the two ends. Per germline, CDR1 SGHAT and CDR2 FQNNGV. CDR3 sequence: CASSFTNYGYTF. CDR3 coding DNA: TGTGCCAGCAGCTTCACTAACTATGGCTACACCTTC.

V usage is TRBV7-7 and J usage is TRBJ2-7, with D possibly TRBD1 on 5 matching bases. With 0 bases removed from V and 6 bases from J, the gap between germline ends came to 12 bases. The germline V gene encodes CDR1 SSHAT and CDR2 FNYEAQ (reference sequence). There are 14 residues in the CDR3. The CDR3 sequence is CASSLAPTASEQYF. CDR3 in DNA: TGTGCCAGCAGCTTAGCGCCGACAGCTTCCGAGCAGTACTTC.

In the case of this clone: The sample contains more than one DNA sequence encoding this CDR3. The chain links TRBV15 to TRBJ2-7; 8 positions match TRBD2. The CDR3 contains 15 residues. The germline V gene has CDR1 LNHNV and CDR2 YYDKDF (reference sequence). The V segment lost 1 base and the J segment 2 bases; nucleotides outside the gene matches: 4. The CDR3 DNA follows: TGTGCCACCAGCAGAGGAACTAGCGGAACCTACGAGCAGTACTTC. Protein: CATSRGTSGTYEQYF.

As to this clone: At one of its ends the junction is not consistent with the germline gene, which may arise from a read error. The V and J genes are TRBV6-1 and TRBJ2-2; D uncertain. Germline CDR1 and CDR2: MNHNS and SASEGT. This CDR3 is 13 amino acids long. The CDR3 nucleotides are TGTGCCATCATGGACCGGAACGCCGGGGAGCTGTTTTTT. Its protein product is CAIMDRNAGELFF.